This paragraph covers one TCR beta chain sequence. These data come from a study of siplizumab effects on memory and regulatory T cells. Around 9.1 x 10^4 TCR templates per sample were sequenced. Assay used: immunoSEQ multiplex PCR; TCRdb lists only in-frame clones, some missing. The sample carries just over 40,000 clones, roughly 90% recorded once. CDR3 size: 14 residues. J lost 4 bases, V lost 4 bases, and 3 bases had no gene match. Germline-derived CDR1 and CDR2 are MNHNY and SVGAGI (reference sequence). The chain uses TRBV6-6 and TRBJ1-2, with 10 bases that match TRBD1. This TCR was recovered from a human donor in good health. Input material: naive CD4+ T cells sorted from blood. CDR3: CASSSGDRGYGYTF. The CDR3 region has the DNA TGTGCCAGCAGTTCCGGGGACAGGGGCTATGGCTACACCTTC.